These 4 T cell receptor beta chains came from one sample sequenced in a study of cytomegalovirus exposure and HLA in healthy donors. It was with 60 Vbeta and 13 Jbeta primers that the PCR ran. Generated by immunoSEQ multiplex PCR, the TCRdb table keeps only in-frame clones and is missing some. In the table there are approximately 150,000 clones, less than 80% of which are singletons. The sample comprised PBMCs. These receptors originate from a man in his forties or fifties in good health and CMV-seronegative.

About this clone itself: One end of the junction varies from germline; a read error may be responsible. V gene TRBV10-3 combines with J gene TRBJ2-7; D call uncertain. The CDR3 covers 11 residues. CDR1 is ENHRY and CDR2 is SYGVKD in the germline V gene. The CDR3 here is CAISDNYKQYF. The CDR3 coding sequence is TGTGCCATCAGTGACAACTACAAGCAGTACTTC.

The rearrangement joins TRBV18 to TRBJ2-7; 15 nucleotides agree with TRBD2. Per germline, CDR1 KGHSH and CDR2 LQKENI. There are 16 residues in the CDR3. The ends lost 2 bases at V and 5 bases at J; junction bases unmatched: 4. For the CDR3, the DNA is TGTGCCAGCTCACCAGGACTAGCGGGGGGGGCCAACGAGCAGTACTTC. Translating gives CASSPGLAGGANEQYF.

The V and J genes are TRBV13 and TRBJ1-1; 8 bases agree with TRBD1. From germline, CDR1 is PRHDT and CDR2 FYEKMQ (reference sequence). CDR3 length: 20 residues. Germline trimming cut 0 bases from V and 0 bases from J; bases unmatched to any gene: 15. CDR3 region: CASSLGPLDQGASLNTEAFF. As DNA, the CDR3 is TGTGCCAGCAGCTTAGGCCCCTTGGACCAGGGGGCAAGTTTGAACACTGAAGCTTTCTTT.

This rearrangement joins TRBV6-6 to TRBJ1-2, with 11 nucleotides matching TRBD1. The junction had 5 bases not matched to a gene; V was cut back by 5 bases and J by 6 bases. The CDR3 consists of 14 residues. Germline loops: CDR1 MNHNY, CDR2 SVGAGI (reference sequence). The CDR3 loop reads CASSTGTGGNGYTF. CDR3 nucleotides: TGTGCCAGCAGTACCGGGACAGGGGGAAATGGCTACACCTTC.